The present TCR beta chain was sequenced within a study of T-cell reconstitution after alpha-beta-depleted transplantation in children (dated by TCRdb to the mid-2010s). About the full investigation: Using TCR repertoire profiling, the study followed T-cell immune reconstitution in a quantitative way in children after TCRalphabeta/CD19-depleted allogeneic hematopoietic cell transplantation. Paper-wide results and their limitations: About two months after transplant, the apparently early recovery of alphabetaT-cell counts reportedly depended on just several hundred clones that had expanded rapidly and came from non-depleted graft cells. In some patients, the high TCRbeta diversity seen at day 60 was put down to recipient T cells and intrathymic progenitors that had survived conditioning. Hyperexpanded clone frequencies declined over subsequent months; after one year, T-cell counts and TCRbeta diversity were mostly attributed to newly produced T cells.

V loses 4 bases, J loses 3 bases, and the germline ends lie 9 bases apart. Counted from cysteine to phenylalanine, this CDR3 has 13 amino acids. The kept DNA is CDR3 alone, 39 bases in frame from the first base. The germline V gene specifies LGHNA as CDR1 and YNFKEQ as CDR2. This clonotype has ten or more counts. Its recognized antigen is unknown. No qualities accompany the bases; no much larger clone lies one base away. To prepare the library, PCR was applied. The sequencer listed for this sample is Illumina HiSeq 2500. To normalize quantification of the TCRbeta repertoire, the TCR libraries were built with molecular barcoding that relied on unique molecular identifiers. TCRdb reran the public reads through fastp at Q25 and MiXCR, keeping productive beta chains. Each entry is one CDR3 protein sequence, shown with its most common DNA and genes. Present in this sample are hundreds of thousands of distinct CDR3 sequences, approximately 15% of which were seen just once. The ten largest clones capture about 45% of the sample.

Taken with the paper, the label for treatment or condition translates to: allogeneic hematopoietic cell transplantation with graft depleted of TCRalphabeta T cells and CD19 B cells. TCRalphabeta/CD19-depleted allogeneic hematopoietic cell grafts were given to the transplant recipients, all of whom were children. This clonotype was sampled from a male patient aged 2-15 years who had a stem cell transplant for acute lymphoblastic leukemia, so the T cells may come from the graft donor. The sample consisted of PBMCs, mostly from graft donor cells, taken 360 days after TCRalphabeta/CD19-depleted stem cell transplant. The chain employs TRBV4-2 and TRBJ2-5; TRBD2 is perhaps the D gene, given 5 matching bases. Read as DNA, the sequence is TGTGCCAGCAGCCCCCACGGGGAAGAGACCCAGTACTTC. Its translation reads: CASSPHGEETQYF.